The 26 T cell receptor beta chains below all came from one sample that was sequenced in a study of T cells after yellow fever vaccination. TCRdb re-derived calls from the 5' RACE reads in MiXCR, one entry per CDR3 protein. The profile shows roughly 310,000 distinct CDR3 sequences, 8.5% to 10% of them singletons. Material: PBMCs, obtained on the day of the first yellow fever vaccination. These receptors all come from a man aged 18 to 30 who received the YFV17D yellow fever vaccine.

The sample holds a few counts of this clonotype. The chain combines TRBV4-3 with TRBJ2-1; 10 bases fit TRBD2. The V and J ends lost 5 bases and 5 bases, in that order; junction bases with no gene match: 6. The germline V gene has CDR1 LGHNA and CDR2 YSLEER. This CDR3 has 15 amino acids. As DNA, the CDR3 is TGCGCCAGCAGCGTCGAAGCGGGGGGGAACAATGAGCAGTTCTTC. It encodes CASSVEAGGNNEQFF.

This clonotype has ten or more counts. The rearrangement links TRBV6-2 or TRBV6-3 to TRBJ2-7, with TRBD1 as a possible D gene (5 bases). Germline CDR1 reads MNHEY; CDR2 reads SVGEGT. Trimming removed 0 bases from V and 1 base from J, with 10 bases in between. The CDR3 extends over 15 amino acids. This CDR3 reads CASSYSAGKSYEQYV. The DNA for the CDR3 is TGTGCCAGCAGTTACTCGGCAGGGAAATCCTACGAGCAGTACGTC.

The V and J genes are TRBV7-2 and TRBJ2-7, with a weak D call TRBD2 (7 bases). Deletions cut 6 bases from V and 2 bases from J, with 20 bases between. From germline, CDR1 is SGHTA and CDR2 FQGNSA. This CDR3 spans 16 amino acids. The CDR3: CASSINAGGGAYEQYF. The CDR3 DNA sequence: TGTGCCAGCAGTATCAACGCGGGCGGGGGCGCCTACGAGCAGTACTTC.

This clonotype appeared many times. This chain joins TRBV12-3 or TRBV12-4 and TRBJ2-2; 9 bases map to TRBD2. J was trimmed by 9 bases and V by 1 base; bases with no gene match: 6. CDR3 length: 15 amino acids. CDR3: CASSLGAGGLRELFF. As DNA, the CDR3 is TGTGCCAGCAGTTTAGGGGCGGGGGGGCTCCGGGAGCTGTTTTTT.

This clonotype came up a few times. V usage is TRBV13 and J usage is TRBJ2-3; D possibly corresponds to TRBD2 (6 bases). From germline, CDR1 is PRHDT and CDR2 FYEKMQ (reference sequence). The CDR3 is 16 residues long. Trimming pared 5 bases from V and 4 bases from J, leaving 19 bases between. The CDR3 sequence: CASSVPGTRAPDTQYF. The CDR3 DNA is TGTGCCAGCAGCGTACCCGGGACTCGAGCCCCAGATACGCAGTATTTT.

This clonotype has ten or more counts. This chain joins TRBV20-1 and TRBJ2-3; a weak D match, TRBD2 (7 bases). The CDR3 is made up of 16 amino acids. V was trimmed by 5 bases and J by 4 bases, leaving 22 bases between them. Germline CDR1 reads DFQATT; CDR2 reads SNEGSKA (reference sequence). CDR3 residues: CSADGGSGGASDTQYF. CDR3 sequence (DNA): TGCAGTGCTGACGGCGGGAGTGGGGGGGCCTCAGATACGCAGTATTTT.

This clonotype came up many times. This sequence joins TRBV5-1 and TRBJ2-1, with D uncertain. Trimming took off 0 bases at V and 6 bases at J, with 7 bases between the two ends. CDR3 length: 13 residues. CDR1 is SGHRS, CDR2 YFSETQ, per germline. The CDR3 sequence is CASSLGGLNEQFF. CDR3 coding DNA: TGCGCCAGCAGCTTGGGAGGCCTCAATGAGCAGTTCTTC.

This clonotype was recorded a few times. The chain is built from TRBV20-1 and TRBJ2-5; D not certain. V was cut by 3 bases and J by 7 bases, with 12 bases left in between. The V gene's germline CDR1 is DFQATT and CDR2 SNEGSKA (reference sequence). The CDR3 totals 12 residues. CDR3 amino acids: CSASVSRGTQYF. DNA of the CDR3: TGCAGTGCTAGTGTTAGCAGAGGGACCCAGTACTTC.

This sequence joins TRBV30 and TRBJ1-1; D is possibly TRBD1 (5 bases). Trimming pared 7 bases from V and 7 bases from J, leaving 16 bases between. This CDR3 region has 12 residues. Germline loops: CDR1 GTSNPN, CDR2 SVGIG (reference sequence). CDR3 protein: CAYEFRGGEAFF. The CDR3 nucleotides read TGTGCCTACGAGTTTCGGGGGGGTGAAGCTTTCTTT.

This clonotype was recorded a few times. The chain has TRBV12-5 and TRBJ2-3; the match to TRBD1 covers 7 bases. The CDR3 spans 16 residues. CDR1 and CDR2 (germline): LGHNT, FRNRAP. After removal of 6 bases from V and 1 base from J, the junction contained 10 bases not matched to a gene. This CDR3 is CASGHPPGQRTDTQYF. CDR3 coding DNA: TGTGCTAGTGGGCATCCTCCGGGACAGCGCACAGATACGCAGTATTTT.

This chain connects TRBV6-2 or TRBV6-3 to TRBJ2-5, with D perhaps TRBD1 or TRBD2 (5 bases each). Germline CDR1 is MNHEY and CDR2 is SVGEGT. This CDR3 has 13 amino acids. Trimming shortened V by 5 bases and J by 5 bases, and 12 bases separated the two germline ends. CDR3 sequence: CASSGHGTETQYF. The DNA of the CDR3 is TGTGCCAGCAGTGGACACGGGACGGAGACCCAGTACTTC.

The rearrangement uses TRBV20-1 and TRBJ2-7, with 8 bases fitting TRBD1. This CDR3 region has 14 residues. V was clipped by 5 bases and J by 0 bases; unmatched bases: 6. Germline V gives CDR1 DFQATT, CDR2 SNEGSKA (reference sequence). Here the CDR3 DNA reads TGCAGTGCTGCGGGACAGGTTAACTCCTACGAGCAGTACTTC. It encodes CSAAGQVNSYEQYF.

In its sample, this clonotype was seen a few times. CDR3 residues: CATSRERGSSYEQYV. In nucleotides, the CDR3 is TGTGCCACCAGCAGAGAACGAGGGAGCTCCTACGAGCAGTACGTC. The chain joins TRBV15 to TRBJ2-7, with D tentatively TRBD2 (5 bases). The CDR3 sequence is 15 residues long. V lost 0 bases and J 0 bases, leaving 9 bases between the germline ends. Germline V CDR1 and CDR2: LNHNV, YYDKDF (reference sequence).

The table lists this clonotype with a few counts. The chain carries TRBV5-1 and TRBJ2-5, with D perhaps matching TRBD2 (6 bases). Deletions cut 5 bases from V and 5 bases from J, with 13 bases between. The CDR3 consists of 13 residues. The germline CDR1 and CDR2 sequences are SGHRS and YFSETQ. CDR3 DNA sequence: TGCGCCAGCAGGACACTAGCTCCCGAGACCCAGTACTTC. It specifies CASRTLAPETQYF.

There are many counts of this clonotype. The chain combines TRBV20-1 with TRBJ2-5; no firm D call. Germline CDR1 and CDR2: DFQATT and SNEGSKA (reference sequence). The CDR3 spans 13 residues. Trimming removed 5 bases at V and 2 bases at J, with 12 bases between. The CDR3, as DNA: TGCAGTGCTCTAGGACCAGATCAAGAGACCCAGTACTTC. Translation: CSALGPDQETQYF.

V gene TRBV24-1 combines with J gene TRBJ2-4, with D tentatively TRBD1 or TRBD2 (5 bases each). Germline CDR1 and CDR2: KGHDR and SFDVKD. The CDR3 extends over 12 amino acids. V shed 2 bases and J shed 14 bases, with 12 bases lying between them. CDR3 sequence (DNA): TGTGCCACCAGTGATTCCGGGACGGCGAAGTACTTC. Translated, it gives CATSDSGTAKYF.

This clonotype was seen a few times. This chain links TRBV20-1 with TRBJ1-1; 7 nucleotides align to TRBD1. Germline V gives CDR1 DFQATT, CDR2 SNEGSKA (reference sequence). The CDR3 spans 15 residues. The trim removed 6 bases at V and 4 bases at J, leaving 14 bases unmatched. CDR3: CSAYLPSTGITEAFF. The CDR3 region has the DNA TGCAGTGCCTACCTACCCTCGACAGGGATCACTGAAGCTTTCTTT.

The rearrangement links TRBV12-3 or TRBV12-4 to TRBJ1-6; TRBD1 agrees at 10 bases. Trimming removed 6 bases from V and 10 bases from J; junction bases left unmatched: 6. The CDR3 is made up of 14 amino acids. CDR3 sequence (DNA): TGTGCCAGCAGCCTGACAGGGGGCGGCTCACCCCTCCACTTT. This sequence encodes CASSLTGGGSPLHF.

The chain combines TRBV6-5 with TRBJ2-5, with 7 bases lining up with TRBD2. CDR1 is MNHEY and CDR2 is SVGAGI in the germline V gene. Losses at the gene ends were 0 bases for V and 3 bases for J; bases not matched to a gene: 1. The CDR3 is made up of 14 amino acids. In nucleotides, the CDR3 is TGTGCCAGCAGTTACTCTCGGGGGGAAGAGACCCAGTACTTC. Its translation is CASSYSRGEETQYF.

In this sample, this clonotype turned up many times. The V and J genes are TRBV7-2 and TRBJ2-5; TRBD2 is a possible D gene (5 bases). Germline-derived CDR1 and CDR2 are SGHTA and FQGNSA. CDR3 size: 14 residues. V lost 2 bases and J 2 bases, leaving 9 bases between the germline ends. CDR3 bases: TGTGCCAGCAGCTTATCAGCGGCTCAAGAGACCCAGTACTTC. Translation: CASSLSAAQETQYF.

At least ten counts were recorded for this clonotype. This chain connects TRBV12-3 or TRBV12-4 to TRBJ1-6; weak D call: TRBD1 (6 bases). The CDR3 loop spans 15 amino acids. Trimming pared 7 bases from V and 10 bases from J, leaving 20 bases between. CDR3 coding DNA: TGTGCCAGCACCTTACAGGGTAGTAAACGATCACCCCTCCACTTT. Protein product: CASTLQGSKRSPLHF.

This clonotype was detected only a few times. The chain couples TRBV6-5 to TRBJ1-3, with 7 positions matching TRBD1. V trimming: 2 bases; J trimming: 4 bases; junction bases outside the gene matches: 11. CDR1 is MNHEY and CDR2 is SVGAGI in the germline V gene. This CDR3 has 17 amino acids. The CDR3 nucleotides are TGTGCCAGCAGTTACACCCCGAGGGGGCTGAAGGGAAACACCATATATTTT. Its protein product is CASSYTPRGLKGNTIYF.

This clonotype was seen a few times. The chain has TRBV4-2 and TRBJ1-6, with a possible D match to TRBD1 (5 bases). The germline gives CDR1 LGHNA, CDR2 YNFKEQ. This CDR3 is 15 amino acids long. V was cut by 4 bases and J by 7 bases, with 14 bases left in between. For the CDR3, the DNA is TGTGCCAGCAGCCCCCCCCGGGGGGAGAATTCACCCCTCCACTTT. This encodes CASSPPRGENSPLHF.

This clonotype showed up just a few times. The chain joins TRBV19 to TRBJ2-7; 8 bases are shared with TRBD1. The germline CDR1 and CDR2 sequences are LNHDA and SQIVND (reference sequence). This CDR3 is 14 amino acids long. V was clipped by 5 bases and J by 2 bases; unmatched bases: 5. In nucleotides, the CDR3 is TGTGCCAGTAGTTGGGACAGGTTTACCTACGAGCAGTACTTC. Its translation: CASSWDRFTYEQYF. The variable domain in full, completed from reference TRBV19 and TRBJ2-7, reads DGGITQSPKYLFRKEGQNVTLSCEQNLNHDAMYWYRQDPGQGLRLIYYSQIVNDFQKGDIAEGYSVSREKKESFPLTVTSAQKNPTAFYLCASSWDRFTYEQYFGPGTRLTVT.

Many counts were recorded for this clonotype. The V call is TRBV7-6, the J call TRBJ1-3; D not resolved. CDR1 is SGHVS, CDR2 FNYEAQ, per germline. The CDR3 has 15 residues. Trimming shortened V by 1 base and J by 0 bases, and 7 bases separated the two germline ends. CDR3: CASSLGSRSGNTIYF. For the CDR3, the DNA is TGTGCCAGCAGCTTAGGATCCCGCTCTGGAAACACCATATATTTT. Looking up the rest from reference TRBV7-6 and TRBJ1-3 gives the full variable domain: GAGVSQSPRYKVTKRGQDVALRCDPISGHVSLYWYRQALGQGPEFLTYFNYEAQQDKSGLPNDRFSAERPEGSISTLTIQRTEQRDSAMYRCASSLGSRSGNTIYFGEGSWLTVV.

This chain uses TRBV6-2 or TRBV6-3 with TRBJ2-2; TRBD1 matches 12 bases. Germline-derived CDR1 and CDR2 are MNHEY and SVGEGT. CDR3 length equals 15 residues. J was trimmed by 7 bases and V by 4 bases; bases with no gene match: 4. The CDR3 region has the DNA TGTGCCAGCAGTTCGGGACAGGGGGCCGGCGGGGAGCTGTTTTTT. Its protein product is CASSSGQGAGGELFF.